Below, 20 T cell receptor beta chains from the same sample are listed, as sequenced in a study of T cell responses to AZD1222 COVID-19 vaccine. Generated by immunoSEQ multiplex PCR, the TCRdb table keeps only in-frame clones and is missing some. Of 100,000 to 150,000 clones in the sample, 86% were seen once. The sequences come from peripheral blood, collected on day 0 of AZD1222 vaccination. These receptors came from an adult in good health.

In this sample, this clone turned up once. The chain has TRBV4-1 and TRBJ1-5; 10 bases line up with TRBD1. J gave up 4 bases and V 8 bases, and 8 bases lay outside the gene matches. The CDR3 spans 15 residues. CDR1 MGHRA and CDR2 YSYEKL come from the germline V gene. The CDR3 region is CASGVGQGGNQPQHF. The CDR3 DNA is TGCGCCAGCGGCGTTGGACAGGGGGGTAATCAGCCCCAGCATTTT.

The J gene is TRBJ1-1, the V gene TRBV5-1; 10 nucleotides agree with TRBD1. Germline V gene sequence: CDR1 SGHRS, CDR2 YFSETQ. CDR3 length: 14 amino acids. V dropped 5 bases and J dropped 10; count of bases not matched to a gene: 11. The CDR3 DNA sequence: TGCGCCAGCAGTTCCCTCCCCCGGGACAGGGGAGCTTTCTTT. Translated, it gives CASSSLPRDRGAFF.

The chain combines TRBV2 with TRBJ1-2; D is uncertain. Germline CDR1 reads SNHLY; CDR2 reads FYNNEI. CDR3 size: 14 residues. Trimming left V 11 bases short and J 2 bases short, with 18 bases between. The CDR3 DNA follows: TGTGCCCCCCTCGGGCGGAGAAGCAACTATGGCTACACCTTC. Its protein is CAPLGRRSNYGYTF. Drawing the rest from reference TRBV2 and TRBJ1-2, the complete variable domain is EPEVTQTPSHQVTQMGQEVILRCVPISNHLYFYWYRQILGQKVEFLVSFYNNEISEKSEIFDDQFSVERPDGSNFTLKIRSTKLEDSAMYFCAPLGRRSNYGYTFGSGTRLTVV.

This chain joins TRBV27 and TRBJ2-2, with 10 bases matching TRBD1. After removal of 8 bases from V and 4 bases from J, the junction contained 10 bases not matched to a gene. CDR1 and CDR2 from the germline V gene are MNHEY and SMNVEV (reference sequence). The CDR3 is 16 residues long. DNA for the CDR3: TGTGCCAGCGGCATACCGGGACAGGGGCCCACCGGGGAGCTGTTTTTT. This translates into CASGIPGQGPTGELFF.

This clone was found once. J is TRBJ2-3 and V is TRBV10-3, with TRBD2 identical over 11 bases. CDR3 length equals 17 residues. Germline V gene lookup returns CDR1 ENHRY and CDR2 SYGVKD. The V and J ends lost 4 bases and 1 base, in that order; junction bases with no gene match: 7. DNA of the CDR3: TGTGCCATCAGTGGGACTCTGACTAGCGGGGGCACAGATACGCAGTATTTT. Translating it yields CAISGTLTSGGTDTQYF.

This clone was picked up one time. This CDR3 reads CASTRGTYETQHF. The CDR3 DNA sequence: TGTGCCAGCACCCGGGGGACCTATGAGACCCAGCATTTT. This rearrangement joins TRBV12-3 or TRBV12-4 to TRBJ1-5; perhaps TRBD1 as D (5 bases). The CDR3 totals 13 residues. The V and J ends lost 7 bases and 11 bases respectively, with 18 bases between them.

This clone was counted only a few times. The chain joins TRBV6-5 to TRBJ1-4; 8 positions agree with TRBD1. V dropped 5 bases and J dropped 7; count of bases not matched to a gene: 9. From germline, CDR1 is MNHEY and CDR2 SVGAGI. The CDR3 is 15 amino acids. CDR3 protein: CASSRTGINSEKLFF. The CDR3 coding sequence is TGTGCCAGCAGTCGGACAGGGATAAACAGTGAAAAACTGTTTTTT.

The chain combines TRBV11-3 with TRBJ2-3; TRBD2 matches 8 bases. Looked up from germline, CDR1 is SGHNT and CDR2 is YENEEA. This CDR3 has 16 residues. The ends lost 0 bases at V and 2 bases at J; junction bases unmatched: 4. CDR3 DNA sequence: TGTGCCAGCAGCTTAGATAGCGGGGACCTCACAGATACGCAGTATTTT. Encoded protein: CASSLDSGDLTDTQYF.

The chain carries TRBV3-1 (or the pseudogene TRBV3-2) and TRBJ2-1; D may be TRBD1 (6 bases). The CDR3 spans 15 residues. The V end lost 0 bases, the J end lost 10 bases, and 16 bases lay between the germline ends. The germline V gene has CDR1 LGHDT and CDR2 YNNKEL (reference sequence). CDR3 in DNA: TGTGCCAGCAGCCAAGACGGGCCTCGGACAGCGGAGCAGTTCTTC. Its translation is CASSQDGPRTAEQFF.

CDR3 loop: CASSKTGDSGNTIYF. CDR3 bases: TGTGCCAGCTCTAAGACAGGGGACTCTGGAAACACCATATATTTT. The chain uses TRBV18 and TRBJ1-3; 8 bases map to TRBD1. The CDR3 is 15 amino acids. V was pared by 6 bases and J by 0 bases, with 4 bases of the junction left unmatched. Germline-derived CDR1 and CDR2 are KGHSH and LQKENI. Variable domain in full (rest from reference TRBV18 and TRBJ1-3): NAGVMQNPRHLVRRRGQEARLRCSPMKGHSHVYWYRQLPEEGLKFMVYLQKENIIDESGMPKERFSAEFPKEGPSILRIQQVVRGDSAAYFCASSKTGDSGNTIYFGEGSWLTVV.

V and J are TRBV4-2 and TRBJ2-7; D not certain. CDR1 and CDR2 from the germline V gene are LGHNA and YNFKEQ. This CDR3 has 14 residues. Trimming shortened V by 0 bases and J by 4 bases, and 10 bases separated the two germline ends. In DNA, the CDR3 is TGTGCCAGCAGCCAAGAAAAGGGAAGTTACGAGCAGTACTTC. Protein product: CASSQEKGSYEQYF.

The J gene is TRBJ1-2, the V gene TRBV19; a weak D match, TRBD1 (6 bases). The CDR3 is 13 amino acids. Per the germline V gene, CDR1 is LNHDA and CDR2 is SQIVND (reference sequence). V shed 5 bases and J shed 3 bases, with 10 bases lying between them. CDR3: CASSVQGYYGYTF. The DNA for the CDR3 is TGTGCCAGTAGTGTACAGGGATACTATGGCTACACCTTC.

The chain is built from TRBV5-1 and TRBJ1-1; D may be TRBD1 (5 bases). This CDR3 has 15 amino acids. Germline CDR1 reads SGHRS; CDR2 reads YFSETQ. The V end was cut by 4 bases, the J end by 1 base, with 14 bases between. CDR3 residues: CASSPGGVSNTEAFF. The CDR3 DNA reads TGCGCCAGCAGCCCGGGAGGGGTGTCGAACACTGAAGCTTTCTTT.

This chain uses TRBV6-5 with TRBJ1-5, with D possibly matching TRBD1 (6 bases). Germline CDR1 reads MNHEY; CDR2 reads SVGAGI. The CDR3 loop spans 15 amino acids. Trimming took off 7 bases at V and 0 bases at J, with 13 bases between the two ends. Here the CDR3 DNA reads TGTGCCAGCACCGGGGACAACCATAGCAATCAGCCCCAGCATTTT. Its protein is CASTGDNHSNQPQHF.

This clone appeared a single time. The chain has TRBV2 and TRBJ2-3, with D possibly matching TRBD1 (6 bases). CDR1 SNHLY and CDR2 FYNNEI come from the germline V gene. Trimming shortened V by 5 bases and J by 0 bases, and 12 bases separated the two germline ends. This CDR3 has 15 residues. CDR3 DNA sequence: TGTGCCAGCAGTCCAGGACAGTCTAGCACAGATACGCAGTATTTT. This codes for CASSPGQSSTDTQYF.

The chain recombines TRBV5-4 with TRBJ2-3; 11 bases line up with TRBD2. V lost 9 bases, J lost 1 base, and 4 bases stayed unmatched. Germline V lookup: CDR1 SGHNT, CDR2 YYREEE (reference sequence). The CDR3 covers 14 residues. The CDR3 DNA sequence: TGTGCCACCCTAGCGGGGGGCGGCACAGATACGCAGTATTTT. This gives the protein CATLAGGGTDTQYF.

V and J are TRBV20-1 and TRBJ1-1; D unclear. Per the germline V gene, CDR1 is DFQATT and CDR2 is SNEGSKA (reference sequence). V gave up 3 bases and J gave up 4 bases, with 9 bases separating them. The CDR3 covers 12 residues. CDR3 amino acids: CSASGPITEAFF. CDR3 coding DNA: TGCAGTGCTAGTGGCCCGATCACTGAAGCTTTCTTT.

This clone is a singleton in its sample. The genes are TRBV4-2 and TRBJ2-5; D is undetermined. The CDR3 totals 15 residues. V was pared by 4 bases and J by 3 bases, with 15 bases between. The germline CDR1 and CDR2 sequences are LGHNA and YNFKEQ. The CDR3 DNA reads as TGTGCCAGCAGCCGAAAGGGCTCGGCCGAAGAGACCCAGTACTTC. This codes for CASSRKGSAEETQYF.

This clone was detected a few times. The chain is built from TRBV7-9 and TRBJ1-4; D is possibly TRBD1 (6 bases). The V end lost 5 bases, the J end lost 7 bases, and 14 bases lay between the germline ends. Germline V gene sequence: CDR1 SEHNR, CDR2 FQNEAQ (reference sequence). The CDR3 is 14 amino acids. CDR3 coding DNA: TGTGCCAGCAGCCTTGACAGGCGAGGTGAAAAACTGTTTTTT. It specifies CASSLDRRGEKLFF.

The gene calls are TRBV6-5 and TRBJ2-1, with D perhaps TRBD2 (6 bases). The CDR3 is 15 residues long. Trimming took 6 bases from V and 6 from J, leaving 18 bases between them. Per germline, CDR1 MNHEY and CDR2 SVGAGI. As DNA, the CDR3 is TGTGCCAGCAGCCCGGGGACTCGGAGGACCAATGAGCAGTTCTTC. Protein sequence: CASSPGTRRTNEQFF.